The next 26 T cell receptor beta chains were all read from a single sample in a study of CD8 T cells in ankylosing spondylitis. MiXCR, applied by TCRdb to the 5' RACE reads, yields one record per CDR3 protein. The table shows about 140,000 distinct CDR3 sequences, with roughly 8.8% occurring only once. The sample comprised synovial fluid, either unsorted or a sorted T cell fraction (not recorded which). These TCRs come from a male donor with ankylosing spondylitis.

This clonotype showed up many times. The chain employs TRBV3-1 and TRBJ2-5; no firm D call. V gave up 2 bases and J gave up 3 bases, with 7 bases separating them. The germline V gene encodes CDR1 LGHDT and CDR2 YNNKEL (reference sequence). The CDR3 covers 13 residues. CDR3 nucleotide sequence: TGTGCCAGCAGCCAACTGGCAGAAGAGACCCAGTACTTC. Translated: CASSQLAEETQYF.

This clonotype occurred once. This sequence joins TRBV18 and TRBJ2-1; 7 bases line up with TRBD1. J lost 15 bases, V lost 10 bases, and 21 bases had no gene match. CDR3 length: 14 residues. CDR1 KGHSH and CDR2 LQKENI come from the germline V gene. The CDR3 spells CATLSLNPGQNAFF. CDR3 nucleotides: TGTGCCACCCTTTCCCTTAACCCGGGACAGAATGCGTTCTTC. Together with reference TRBV18 and TRBJ2-1, the CDR3 gives the full variable domain: NAGVMQNPRHLVRRRGQEARLRCSPMKGHSHVYWYRQLPEEGLKFMVYLQKENIIDESGMPKERFSAEFPKEGPSILRIQQVVRGDSAAYFCATLSLNPGQNAFFGPGTRLTVL.

This sequence joins TRBV18 and TRBJ2-7; 8 nucleotides match TRBD1. This CDR3 comprises 15 residues. Germline lookup yields CDR1 KGHSH and CDR2 LQKENI. The trim removed 8 bases at V and 0 bases at J, leaving 9 bases unmatched. Here the CDR3 reads CASTHRTGSSYEQYF. CDR3 coding DNA: TGTGCCAGCACGCACAGGACAGGGAGCTCCTACGAGCAGTACTTC.

There are a few counts of this clonotype. The genes are TRBV6-5 and TRBJ1-5, with 9 bases identical to TRBD1. The CDR3 is 15 residues long. Per the germline V gene, CDR1 is MNHEY and CDR2 is SVGAGI. V shed 2 bases, J shed 6 bases, and the junction held 5 bases outside the gene matches. The CDR3 bases are TGTGCCAGCAGTTACAGTCCGACAGGGGGTCAGCCCCAGCATTTT. This gives the protein CASSYSPTGGQPQHF.

This clonotype was detected a few times. CDR3 protein: CATSDPGVAGSEQFF. Here the CDR3 DNA reads TGTGCCACCAGTGACCCCGGAGTAGCGGGGAGTGAGCAGTTCTTC. The chain couples TRBV24-1 to TRBJ2-1, with 8 bases lining up with TRBD2. The CDR3 is 15 amino acids. The germline gives CDR1 KGHDR, CDR2 SFDVKD. V dropped 4 bases and J dropped 9; count of bases not matched to a gene: 10.

This clonotype showed up many times. J is TRBJ2-3 and V is TRBV6-2 or TRBV6-3; D may be TRBD2 (6 bases). The CDR3 contains 11 residues. Germline V gene lookup returns CDR1 MNHEY and CDR2 SVGEGT. Trimming stripped 6 bases from V and 5 bases from J, with 6 bases between. CDR3 amino acids: CASRGGDTQYF. CDR3 nucleotide sequence: TGTGCCAGCAGGGGAGGAGATACGCAGTATTTT.

This clonotype has ten or more counts. V usage is TRBV28 and J usage is TRBJ1-6, with a weak D call TRBD1 (5 bases). Germline CDR1 and CDR2: MDHEN and SYDVKM. Between the trimmed V and J ends, which lost 8 bases and 0 bases, there was a span of 20 bases. The CDR3 loop spans 18 amino acids. CDR3 sequence reads: CASATFDSRSSYNSPLHF. The DNA of the CDR3 is TGTGCCAGCGCCACTTTTGACAGTCGAAGCTCCTATAATTCACCCCTCCACTTT. The full variable domain, its missing parts supplied by reference TRBV28 and TRBJ1-6, is DVKVTQSSRYLVKRTGEKVFLECVQDMDHENMFWYRQDPGLGLRLIYFSYDVKMKEKGDIPEGYSVSREKKERFSLILESASTNQTSMYLCASATFDSRSSYNSPLHFGNGTRLTVT.

The chain links TRBV4-1 to TRBJ2-1; TRBD2 might be the D (6 bases). Germline V gene data show CDR1 as MGHRA and CDR2 as YSYEKL. V was cut by 7 bases and J by 5 bases, with 18 bases left in between. The CDR3 extends over 15 amino acids. Here the CDR3 DNA reads TGCGCCAGCATCTTCGAACCGGGACTCAACAATGAGCAGTTCTTC. Translation gives CASIFEPGLNNEQFF.

There are many counts of this clonotype. The J gene is TRBJ2-5, the V gene TRBV9; TRBD2 matches 8 bases. V was clipped by 4 bases and J by 2 bases; unmatched bases: 7. Per the germline V gene, CDR1 is SGDLS and CDR2 is YYNGEE. The CDR3 consists of 15 residues. The CDR3 bases are TGTGCCAGCAGCCTCCGGTTAGCGGGACAAGAGACCCAGTACTTC. Its translation: CASSLRLAGQETQYF.

The V call is TRBV29-1, the J call TRBJ2-2; perhaps TRBD2 as D (5 bases). V lost 4 bases to trimming and J lost 3 bases, with 12 bases between them. The length of the CDR3 is 14 residues. In germline, CDR1 is SQVTM, CDR2 ANQGSEA. CDR3 DNA sequence: TGCAGCGTTGGACTAAGCGGAGACACCGGGGAGCTGTTTTTT. The encoded protein is CSVGLSGDTGELFF.

The gene calls are TRBV4-1 and TRBJ2-7, with TRBD1 identical over 10 bases. The CDR3 loop spans 16 amino acids. Germline V gene lookup returns CDR1 MGHRA and CDR2 YSYEKL. V shed 1 base and J 3 bases; nucleotides not matched to a gene: 6. The CDR3 DNA is TGCGCCAGCAGCCAAGTCTGGACAGGGGGAATCTACGAGCAGTACTTC. Translating it yields CASSQVWTGGIYEQYF.

This clonotype was counted many times. CDR3 sequence: CASSLYNYNEQFF. The CDR3 DNA reads as TGCGCCAGCAGCTTATATAATTACAATGAGCAGTTCTTC. This rearrangement joins TRBV5-1 to TRBJ2-1; D gene unclear. CDR3 length equals 13 residues. V gave up 2 bases and J gave up 4 bases, with 7 bases separating them. CDR1 SGHRS and CDR2 YFSETQ come from the germline V gene.

This clonotype was detected ten times or more. The genes are TRBV29-1 and TRBJ1-2; TRBD1 matches 10 bases. J lost 2 bases, V lost 7 bases, and 7 bases had no gene match. This CDR3 is 14 amino acids long. CDR1 SQVTM and CDR2 ANQGSEA come from the germline V gene. The CDR3 bases are TGCAGCGCCCAGGGACAGGGGATAAACTATGGCTACACCTTC. Its translation: CSAQGQGINYGYTF.

This clonotype has ten or more counts. The chain is built from TRBV11-2 and TRBJ2-2; TRBD1 matches 7 bases. This CDR3 is built from 15 residues. Unmatched junction bases numbered 9, after V lost 4 bases and J lost 7 bases. Germline CDR1 and CDR2: SGHAT and FQNNGV. The CDR3 region is CASSSRDSGLGELFF. The CDR3 DNA follows: TGTGCCAGCAGCTCCCGGGACAGCGGCCTCGGGGAGCTGTTTTTT. Combining the CDR3 with reference TRBV11-2 and TRBJ2-2 gives the whole variable domain EAGVAQSPRYKIIEKRQSVAFWCNPISGHATLYWYQQILGQGPKLLIQFQNNGVVDDSQLPKDRFSAERLKGVDSTLKIQPAKLEDSAVYLCASSSRDSGLGELFFGEGSRLTVL.

The chain has TRBV6-1 and TRBJ2-7; TRBD2 matches 8 bases. Germline V gene sequence: CDR1 MNHNS, CDR2 SASEGT. The CDR3 sequence is 15 residues long. Unmatched junction bases numbered 9, after V lost 8 bases and J lost 0 bases. The CDR3 reads CASAQRGGVSYEQYF. The CDR3 DNA follows: TGTGCCAGCGCTCAACGGGGGGGCGTCTCCTACGAGCAGTACTTC.

The sample holds many counts of this clonotype. The chain employs TRBV4-3 and TRBJ1-2, with 8 bases aligning to TRBD1. Germline V gene sequence: CDR1 LGHNA, CDR2 YSLEER. The CDR3 contains 12 residues. The J segment lost 7 bases and the V segment lost 7 bases, leaving 5 bases of the junction unmatched. CDR3 sequence: CASTQGALGYTF. In nucleotides, the CDR3 is TGCGCCAGCACCCAGGGGGCGCTTGGCTACACCTTC.

As for this clonotype: The final CDR3 position lacks the conserved phenylalanine or tryptophan, pointing to a likely read error. Because the CDR3's place on the DNA is in doubt, the DNA is left out and the CDR3 is given as listed by TCRdb. V is TRBV18 and J is TRBJ1-1; the table's D call TRBD1 went unverified against the DNA. From germline, CDR1 is KGHSH and CDR2 LQKENI. The CDR3 contains 14 residues when both ends are counted. CDR3 sequence reads: CAIPVGSLNGELFY.

The genes are TRBV4-1 and TRBJ2-7, with 7 bases that match TRBD2. J was trimmed by 5 bases and V by 4 bases; bases with no gene match: 11. The CDR3 runs 15 residues. Germline V CDR1 and CDR2: MGHRA, YSYEKL. CDR3 residues: CASSLLGPGRDEQYF. CDR3 sequence (DNA): TGCGCCAGCAGCCTCCTGGGCCCAGGGAGGGACGAGCAGTACTTC.

This clonotype was detected many times. J is TRBJ2-1 and V is TRBV5-1; 7 nucleotides align to TRBD2. Per the germline V gene, CDR1 is SGHRS and CDR2 is YFSETQ. V shed 4 bases, J shed 6 bases, and the junction held 10 bases outside the gene matches. The CDR3 loop spans 15 amino acids. The CDR3 region has the DNA TGCGCCAGCAGCCCCCTGGGGAGGGCCTCCAATGAGCAGTTCTTC. As protein: CASSPLGRASNEQFF.

The chain recombines TRBV7-6 with TRBJ2-4; possibly TRBD2 for D (5 bases). CDR1 SGHVS and CDR2 FNYEAQ come from the germline V gene. The CDR3 is made up of 15 amino acids. Between the trimmed V and J ends, which lost 1 base and 7 bases, there was a span of 14 bases. The CDR3 is CASSLGPGSLNIQYF. The CDR3 DNA reads TGTGCCAGCAGCTTAGGGCCGGGATCGTTGAACATTCAGTACTTC.

This clonotype was recorded many times. The chain carries TRBV7-9 and TRBJ2-1, with D possibly matching TRBD2 (5 bases). The germline V gene encodes CDR1 SEHNR and CDR2 FQNEAQ (reference sequence). Trimming shortened V by 5 bases and J by 1 base, and 9 bases separated the two germline ends. The CDR3 runs 14 residues. CDR3 coding DNA: TGTGCCAGCAGCGCCGGACTTTCCTACAATGAGCAGTTCTTC. Translated, it gives CASSAGLSYNEQFF.

This clonotype was seen repeatedly, ten times or more. V usage is TRBV20-1 and J usage is TRBJ2-1; 15 nucleotides match TRBD2. CDR3 length: 19 amino acids. Germline lookup yields CDR1 DFQATT and CDR2 SNEGSKA (reference sequence). The J segment lost 2 bases and the V segment lost 0 bases, leaving 8 bases of the junction unmatched. The DNA of the CDR3 is TGCAGTGCTAGAGAATCCCGGACTAGCGGGAGGGCCGCCTACAATGAGCAGTTCTTC. Its translation: CSARESRTSGRAAYNEQFF.

This clonotype was counted only a few times. The J gene is TRBJ2-1, the V gene TRBV30; TRBD2 might be the D (6 bases). Germline loops: CDR1 GTSNPN, CDR2 SVGIG (reference sequence). V gave up 8 bases and J gave up 2 bases, with 13 bases separating them. This CDR3 contains 13 residues. The CDR3 DNA reads as TGTGCCAGGGACCGGGGGACCTACAATGAGCAGTTCTTC. It specifies CARDRGTYNEQFF.

This clonotype was counted a few times. The V call is TRBV10-3, the J call TRBJ1-3, with D perhaps TRBD1 (5 bases). Deletions cut 5 bases from V and 0 bases from J, with 14 bases between. The CDR3 length is 16 residues. The germline V gene has CDR1 ENHRY and CDR2 SYGVKD. CDR3 protein: CAISRGLQASGNTIYF. The CDR3 nucleotides read TGTGCCATCAGTCGGGGCCTTCAAGCCTCTGGAAACACCATATATTTT.

This clonotype was found many times. The rearrangement uses TRBV7-6 and TRBJ2-2, with 8 bases that match TRBD1. Trimming at V came to 3 bases and at J to 7 bases, leaving 10 bases not matched to a gene. Germline CDR1 reads SGHVS; CDR2 reads FNYEAQ. The CDR3 loop spans 16 amino acids. The CDR3 sequence is CASSFLTSQGDGELFF. The DNA of the CDR3 is TGTGCCAGCAGCTTCCTCACATCACAGGGGGACGGGGAGCTGTTTTTT.

Many counts were recorded for this clonotype. The CDR3 loop is CASSYSGPTDTQYF. CDR3 DNA sequence: TGTGCCAGCAGTTACTCGGGGCCCACAGATACGCAGTATTTT. V is TRBV6-2 or TRBV6-3 and J is TRBJ2-3; TRBD1 is a possible D gene (5 bases). With 0 bases removed from V and 2 bases from J, the gap between germline ends came to 6 bases. The CDR3 loop spans 14 amino acids. Germline CDR1 and CDR2: MNHEY and SVGEGT.